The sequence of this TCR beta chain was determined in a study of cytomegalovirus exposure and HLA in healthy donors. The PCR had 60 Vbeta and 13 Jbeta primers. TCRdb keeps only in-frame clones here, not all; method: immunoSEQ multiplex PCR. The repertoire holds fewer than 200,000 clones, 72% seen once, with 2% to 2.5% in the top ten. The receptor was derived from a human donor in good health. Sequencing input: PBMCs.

The CDR3 region has the DNA TGTGCCACCAGCAGAACAGACAGGGAGAATGAAGCTTTCTTT. This encodes CATSRTDRENEAFF. The rearrangement uses TRBV15 and TRBJ1-1, with 7 nucleotides matching TRBD1. CDR1 and CDR2 from the germline V gene are LNHNV and YYDKDF (reference sequence). Trimming removed 2 bases from V and 7 bases from J; junction bases left unmatched: 7. The length of the CDR3 is 14 residues.